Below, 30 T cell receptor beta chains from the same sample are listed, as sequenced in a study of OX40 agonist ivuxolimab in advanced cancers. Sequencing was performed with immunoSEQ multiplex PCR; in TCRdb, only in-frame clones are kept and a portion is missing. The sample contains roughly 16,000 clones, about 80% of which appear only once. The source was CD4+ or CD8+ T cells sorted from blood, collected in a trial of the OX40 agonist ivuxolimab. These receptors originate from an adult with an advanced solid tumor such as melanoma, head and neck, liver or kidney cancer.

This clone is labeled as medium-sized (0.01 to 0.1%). The CDR3 spells CASSHYPGGGYDEQYF. The CDR3 nucleotides read TGTGCCAGCAGTCACTACCCAGGGGGCGGGTACGACGAGCAGTACTTC. The V gene is TRBV27, the J gene TRBJ2-7, with 8 bases identical to TRBD1. This CDR3 is 16 amino acids long. The germline V gene has CDR1 MNHEY and CDR2 SMNVEV (reference sequence). Germline trimming cut 5 bases from V and 5 bases from J; bases unmatched to any gene: 14.

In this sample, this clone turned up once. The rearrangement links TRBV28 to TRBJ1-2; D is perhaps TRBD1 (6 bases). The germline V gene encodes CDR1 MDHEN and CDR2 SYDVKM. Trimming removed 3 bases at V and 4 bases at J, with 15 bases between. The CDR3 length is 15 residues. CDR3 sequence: CASSFLPGTLYGYTF. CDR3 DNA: TGTGCCAGCAGTTTCCTCCCAGGGACACTCTATGGCTACACCTTC.

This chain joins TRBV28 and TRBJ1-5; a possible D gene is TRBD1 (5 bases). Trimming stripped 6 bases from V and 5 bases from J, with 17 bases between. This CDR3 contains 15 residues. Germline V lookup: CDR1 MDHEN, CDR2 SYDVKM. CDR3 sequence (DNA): TGTGCCAGCAGATTCTACCCCCAGGGTGATCAGCCCCAGCATTTT. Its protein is CASRFYPQGDQPQHF.

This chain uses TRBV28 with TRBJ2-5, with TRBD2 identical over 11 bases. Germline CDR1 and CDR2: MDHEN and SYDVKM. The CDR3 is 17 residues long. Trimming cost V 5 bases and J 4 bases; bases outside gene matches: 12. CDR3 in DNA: TGTGCCAGCAGTCGAATAGGGACACTAGCGGGAGCAGAGACCCAGTACTTC. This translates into CASSRIGTLAGAETQYF. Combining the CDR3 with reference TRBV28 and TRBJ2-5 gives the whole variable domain DVKVTQSSRYLVKRTGEKVFLECVQDMDHENMFWYRQDPGLGLRLIYFSYDVKMKEKGDIPEGYSVSREKKERFSLILESASTNQTSMYLCASSRIGTLAGAETQYFGPGTRLLVL.

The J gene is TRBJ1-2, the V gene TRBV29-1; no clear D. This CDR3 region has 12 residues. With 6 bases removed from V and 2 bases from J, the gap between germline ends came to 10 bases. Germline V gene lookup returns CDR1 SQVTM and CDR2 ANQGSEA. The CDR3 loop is CSVEDGNYGYTF. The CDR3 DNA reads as TGCAGCGTGGAGGACGGAAACTATGGCTACACCTTC.

This CDR3 reads CASSPRTGGYTF. In DNA form, the CDR3 reads TGTGCCAGCAGTCCCCGGACTGGGGGCTACACCTTC. The chain combines TRBV27 with TRBJ1-2; D remains unclear. The CDR3 covers 12 residues. Between the trimmed V and J ends, which lost 5 bases and 8 bases, there was a span of 12 bases. CDR1 is MNHEY and CDR2 is SMNVEV in the germline V gene (reference sequence).

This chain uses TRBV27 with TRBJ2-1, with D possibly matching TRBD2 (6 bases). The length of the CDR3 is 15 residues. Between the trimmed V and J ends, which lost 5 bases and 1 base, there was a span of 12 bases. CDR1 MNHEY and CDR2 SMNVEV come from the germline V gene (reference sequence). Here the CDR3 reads CASSRLGGSYNEQFF. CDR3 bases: TGTGCCAGCAGTCGGTTGGGGGGTTCCTACAATGAGCAGTTCTTC.

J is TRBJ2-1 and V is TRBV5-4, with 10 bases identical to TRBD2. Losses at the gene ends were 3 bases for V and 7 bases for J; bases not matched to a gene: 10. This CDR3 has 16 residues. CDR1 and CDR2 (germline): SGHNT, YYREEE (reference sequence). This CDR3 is CASSSGRLAGWNEQFF. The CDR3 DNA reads TGTGCCAGCAGCTCGGGGAGACTAGCGGGTTGGAATGAGCAGTTCTTC.

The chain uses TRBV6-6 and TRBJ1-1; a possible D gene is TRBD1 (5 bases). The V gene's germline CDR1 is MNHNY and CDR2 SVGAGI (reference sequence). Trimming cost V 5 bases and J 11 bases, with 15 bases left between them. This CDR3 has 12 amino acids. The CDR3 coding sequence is TGTGCCAGCAGTGAGAAGGGGCATCCGGCTTTCTTT. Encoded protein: CASSEKGHPAFF.

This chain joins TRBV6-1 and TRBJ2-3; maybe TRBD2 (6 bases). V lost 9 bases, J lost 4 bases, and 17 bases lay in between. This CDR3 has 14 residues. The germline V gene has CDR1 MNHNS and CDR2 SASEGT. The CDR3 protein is CASSTSGRADTQYF. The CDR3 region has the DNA TGTGCCAGTTCGACTAGTGGTAGGGCAGATACGCAGTATTTT.

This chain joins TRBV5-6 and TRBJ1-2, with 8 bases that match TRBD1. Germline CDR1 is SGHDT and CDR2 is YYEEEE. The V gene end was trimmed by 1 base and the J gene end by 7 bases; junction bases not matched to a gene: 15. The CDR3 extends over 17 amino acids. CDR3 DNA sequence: TGTGCCAGCAGCTTGTCCGGGATGGTACAGGGGGGTTCTGGCTACACCTTC. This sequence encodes CASSLSGMVQGGSGYTF.

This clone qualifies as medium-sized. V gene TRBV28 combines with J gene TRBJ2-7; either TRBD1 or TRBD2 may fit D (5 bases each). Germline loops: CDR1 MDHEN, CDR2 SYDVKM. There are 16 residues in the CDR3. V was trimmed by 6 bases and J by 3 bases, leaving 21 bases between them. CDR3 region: CASSAITGTAIYEQYF. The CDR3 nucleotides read TGTGCCAGCAGCGCAATTACCGGGACCGCGATCTACGAGCAGTACTTC.

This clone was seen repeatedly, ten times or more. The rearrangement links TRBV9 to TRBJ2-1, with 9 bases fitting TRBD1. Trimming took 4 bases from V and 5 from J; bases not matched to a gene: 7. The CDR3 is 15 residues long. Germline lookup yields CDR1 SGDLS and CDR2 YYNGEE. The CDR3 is CASSPTGGWDNEQFF. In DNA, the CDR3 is TGTGCCAGCAGCCCCACAGGGGGCTGGGACAATGAGCAGTTCTTC.

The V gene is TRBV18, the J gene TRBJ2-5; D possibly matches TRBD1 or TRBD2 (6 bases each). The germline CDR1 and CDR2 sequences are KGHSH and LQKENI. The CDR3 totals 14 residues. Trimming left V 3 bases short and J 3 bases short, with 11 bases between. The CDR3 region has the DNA TGTGCCAGCTCACCGGGGGGCACCAAAGAGACCCAGTACTTC. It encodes CASSPGGTKETQYF.

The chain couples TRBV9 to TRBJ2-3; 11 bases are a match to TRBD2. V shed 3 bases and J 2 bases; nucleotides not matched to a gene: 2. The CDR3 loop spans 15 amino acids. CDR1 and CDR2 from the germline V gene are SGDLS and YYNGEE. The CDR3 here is CASSAGLAATDTQYF. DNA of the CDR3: TGTGCCAGCAGCGCGGGACTAGCGGCCACAGATACGCAGTATTTT.

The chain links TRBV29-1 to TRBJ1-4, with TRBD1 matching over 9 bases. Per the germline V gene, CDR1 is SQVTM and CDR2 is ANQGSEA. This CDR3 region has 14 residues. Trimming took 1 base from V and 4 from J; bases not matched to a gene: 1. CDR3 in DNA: TGCAGCGTTGAAGTGACAGGGGGTAATGAAAAACTGTTTTTT. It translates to CSVEVTGGNEKLFF.

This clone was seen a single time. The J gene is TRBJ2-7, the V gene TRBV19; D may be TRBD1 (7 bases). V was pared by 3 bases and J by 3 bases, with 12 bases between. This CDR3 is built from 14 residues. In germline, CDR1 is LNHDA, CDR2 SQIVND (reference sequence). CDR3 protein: CASSIGRGVYEQYF. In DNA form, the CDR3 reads TGTGCCAGTAGTATCGGCAGGGGGGTCTACGAGCAGTACTTC.

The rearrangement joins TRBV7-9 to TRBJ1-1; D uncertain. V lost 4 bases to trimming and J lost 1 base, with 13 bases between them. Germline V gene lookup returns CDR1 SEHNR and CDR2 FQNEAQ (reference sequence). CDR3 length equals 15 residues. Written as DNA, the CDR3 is TGTGCCAGCAGCTGGACTAGGGCTGAGAACACTGAAGCTTTCTTT. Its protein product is CASSWTRAENTEAFF.

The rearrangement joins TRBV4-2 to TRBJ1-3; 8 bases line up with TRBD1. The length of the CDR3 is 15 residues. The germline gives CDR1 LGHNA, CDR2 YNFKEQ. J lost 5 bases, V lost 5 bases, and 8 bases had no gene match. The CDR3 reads CASSLTGEGRNTIYF. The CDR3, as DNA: TGTGCCAGCAGCTTGACAGGGGAAGGTCGAAACACCATATATTTT.

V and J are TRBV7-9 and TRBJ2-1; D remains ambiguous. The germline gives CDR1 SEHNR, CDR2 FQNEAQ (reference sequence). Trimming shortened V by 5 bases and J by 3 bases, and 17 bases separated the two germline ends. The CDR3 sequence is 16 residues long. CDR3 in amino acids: CASSPLTSRVYNEQFF. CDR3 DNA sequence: TGTGCCAGCAGCCCCTTGACATCACGGGTCTACAATGAGCAGTTCTTC.

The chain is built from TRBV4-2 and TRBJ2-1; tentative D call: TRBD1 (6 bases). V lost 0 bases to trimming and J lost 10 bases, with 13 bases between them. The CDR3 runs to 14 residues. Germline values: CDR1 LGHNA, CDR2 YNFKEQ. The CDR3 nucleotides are TGTGCCAGCAGCCAAGATATAGGGACATCCGAGCAGTTCTTC. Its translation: CASSQDIGTSEQFF.

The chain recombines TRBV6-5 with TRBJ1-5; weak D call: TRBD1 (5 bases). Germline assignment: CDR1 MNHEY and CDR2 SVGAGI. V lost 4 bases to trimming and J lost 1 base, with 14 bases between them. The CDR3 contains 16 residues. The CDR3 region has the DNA TGTGCCAGCAGTTTATCGGGACGGATAAGCAATCAGCCCCAGCATTTT. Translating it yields CASSLSGRISNQPQHF.

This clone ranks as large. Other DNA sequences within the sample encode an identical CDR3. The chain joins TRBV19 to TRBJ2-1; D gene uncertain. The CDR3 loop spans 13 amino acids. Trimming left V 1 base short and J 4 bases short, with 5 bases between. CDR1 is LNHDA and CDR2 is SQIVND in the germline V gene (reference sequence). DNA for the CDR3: TGTGCCAGTAGTATAGCAGTATACAATGAGCAGTTCTTC. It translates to CASSIAVYNEQFF.

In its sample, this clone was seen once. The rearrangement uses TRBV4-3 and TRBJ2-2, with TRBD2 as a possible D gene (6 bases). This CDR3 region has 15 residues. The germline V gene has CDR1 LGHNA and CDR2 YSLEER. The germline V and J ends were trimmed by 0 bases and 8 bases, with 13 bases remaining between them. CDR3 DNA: TGCGCCAGCAGCCAAGATTCCAGCGGGCGGGGGGAGCTGTTTTTT. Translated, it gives CASSQDSSGRGELFF.

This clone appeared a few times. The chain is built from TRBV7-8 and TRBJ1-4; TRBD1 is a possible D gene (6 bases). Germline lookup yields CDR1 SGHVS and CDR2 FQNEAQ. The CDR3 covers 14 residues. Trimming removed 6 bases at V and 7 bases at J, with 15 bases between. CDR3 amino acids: CASRRNREGEKLFF. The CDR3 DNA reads TGTGCCAGCAGAAGGAACAGGGAAGGTGAAAAACTGTTTTTT.

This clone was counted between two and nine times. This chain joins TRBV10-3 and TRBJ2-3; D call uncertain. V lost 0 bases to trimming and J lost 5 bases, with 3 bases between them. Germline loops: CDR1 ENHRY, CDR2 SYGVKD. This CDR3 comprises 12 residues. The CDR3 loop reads CAISESVDTQYF. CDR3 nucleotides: TGTGCCATCAGTGAGTCGGTAGATACGCAGTATTTT.

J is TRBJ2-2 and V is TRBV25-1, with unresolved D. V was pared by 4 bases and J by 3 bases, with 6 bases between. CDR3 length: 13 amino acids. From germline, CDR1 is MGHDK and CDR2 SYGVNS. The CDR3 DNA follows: TGTGCCAGCAGTGCTGCATACACCGGGGAGCTGTTTTTT. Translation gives CASSAAYTGELFF.

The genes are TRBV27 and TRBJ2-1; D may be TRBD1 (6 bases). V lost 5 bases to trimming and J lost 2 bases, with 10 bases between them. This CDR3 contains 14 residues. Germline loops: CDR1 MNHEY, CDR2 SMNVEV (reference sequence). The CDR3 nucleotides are TGTGCCAGCAGTCAGGGGCGAGCCTACAATGAGCAGTTCTTC. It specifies CASSQGRAYNEQFF.

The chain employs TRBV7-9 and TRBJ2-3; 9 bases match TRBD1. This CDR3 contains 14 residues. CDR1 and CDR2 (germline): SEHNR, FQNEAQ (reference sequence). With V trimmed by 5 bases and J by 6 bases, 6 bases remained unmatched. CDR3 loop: CASSPNRGPDTQYF. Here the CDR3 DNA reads TGTGCCAGCAGCCCAAACAGGGGGCCGGATACGCAGTATTTT.

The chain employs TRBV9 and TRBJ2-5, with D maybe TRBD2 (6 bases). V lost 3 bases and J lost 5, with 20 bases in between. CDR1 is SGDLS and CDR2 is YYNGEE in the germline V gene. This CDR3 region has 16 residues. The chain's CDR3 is CASSARGSGWGETQYF. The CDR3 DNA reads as TGTGCCAGCAGCGCCCGGGGGAGCGGGTGGGGGGAGACCCAGTACTTC.